The TCR beta chain under discussion was sequenced for a study of blood T cell repertoires in COVID-19. Looking at the study overall: The samples span acute and convalescent COVID-19 from the United States, Italy and Spain. In each case, the material was cDNA or gDNA derived from T cells, B-cell-depleted T cells, or PBMCs.

The V end lost 5 bases, the J end lost 2 bases, and 12 bases lay between the germline ends. CDR3 length: 15 residues. The germline CDR1 and CDR2 sequences are LNHDA and SQIVND (reference sequence). Original methodology: Amplifying reference gene primers gave estimates of nucleated cell counts. Data came from immunoSEQ multiplex PCR; TCRdb stores just in-frame clones and leaves some out. The V and J calls and clone size come from that table; D and trimming were worked out from the DNA. The sample lists a few hundred thousand clones; around 90% were seen once. Adults between about 18 and 95 years of age took part from under 30 US areas.

The sample was PBMCs or T cells enriched from blood (not recorded which). V is TRBV19 and J is TRBJ1-4; TRBD1 might be the D (5 bases). The TCR was taken from a man aged 25 to 40 who had been exposed to COVID-19. DNA of the CDR3: TGTGCCAGTAGTTCCGGGGGAGGCACTAATGAAAAACTGTTTTTT. Protein product: CASSSGGGTNEKLFF.